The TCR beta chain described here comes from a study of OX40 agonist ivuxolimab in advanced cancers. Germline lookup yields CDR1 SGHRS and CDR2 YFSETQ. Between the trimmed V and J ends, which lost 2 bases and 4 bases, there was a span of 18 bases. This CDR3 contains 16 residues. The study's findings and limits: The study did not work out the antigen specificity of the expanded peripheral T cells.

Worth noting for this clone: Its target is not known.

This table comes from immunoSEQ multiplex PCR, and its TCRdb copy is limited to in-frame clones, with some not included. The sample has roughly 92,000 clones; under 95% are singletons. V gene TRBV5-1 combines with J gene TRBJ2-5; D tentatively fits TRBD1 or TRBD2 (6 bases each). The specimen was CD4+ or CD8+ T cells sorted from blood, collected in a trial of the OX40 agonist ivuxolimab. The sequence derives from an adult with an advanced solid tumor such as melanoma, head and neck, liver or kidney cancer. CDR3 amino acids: CASSFLKGGRPETQYF. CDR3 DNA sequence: TGCGCCAGCAGCTTCCTAAAGGGGGGTCGACCAGAGACCCAGTACTTC.